The 25 T cell receptor beta chains presented below share a single source sample, sequenced in a study of metastatic and nonmetastatic thyroid tumors. Thyroid surgery took place with no prior treatment in any patient. TCRdb re-called the PCR reads through MiXCR. The repertoire has tens of thousands of clones, 20% to 30% of them found once; the top ten carry approximately 16%. Sequenced sample: blood. These receptors all come from a male donor with papillary thyroid cancer or a benign thyroid nodule (not recorded which). Some clones in this sample may be carry-over from other donors' samples.

This clone occurred many times. CDR3 residues: CASSGLAANTGELFF. Written as DNA, the CDR3 is TGTGCCAGCAGTGGACTAGCGGCTAACACCGGGGAGCTGTTTTTT. The chain has TRBV7-2 and TRBJ2-2; 10 bases match TRBD2. This CDR3 is 15 amino acids long. V was clipped by 6 bases and J by 2 bases; unmatched bases: 3. CDR1 is SGHTA, CDR2 FQGNSA, per germline.

This clone was counted only a few times. This clone may be a read error of a much larger clone one base away. Other DNA sequences of this sample code for an identical CDR3. The V and J genes are TRBV18 and TRBJ2-3, with 8 nucleotides matching TRBD2. The CDR3 is 15 amino acids. After removal of 6 bases from V and 4 bases from J, the junction contained 9 bases not matched to a gene. Germline values: CDR1 KGHSH, CDR2 LQKENI. The chain's CDR3 is CASSPSSGLSDTQYF. The CDR3 DNA follows: TGTGCCAGCTCGCCTTCTAGCGGGCTCTCAGATACGCAGTATTTT.

This clone was seen ten or more times. A read error is possible here, since a much larger clone lies one base away. The rearrangement joins TRBV18 to TRBJ2-1; D is uncertain. The V end was cut by 3 bases, the J end by 7 bases, with 19 bases between. The germline V gene has CDR1 KGHSH and CDR2 LQKENI. The CDR3 runs 16 residues. In DNA, the CDR3 is TGTGCCAGCTCACCCGAAGAGACAAACTTCCGAAATGAGCAGTTCTTC. It encodes CASSPEETNFRNEQFF.

This clone is categorized as medium-sized. The chain combines TRBV6-2 or TRBV6-3 with TRBJ1-1, with 11 bases lining up with TRBD1. The CDR3 is 15 residues long. Trimming took 5 bases from V and 6 from J; bases not matched to a gene: 8. The germline V gene encodes CDR1 MNHEY and CDR2 SVGEGT. The CDR3 sequence is CASSPGQGAPPEAFF. DNA of the CDR3: TGTGCCAGCAGTCCCGGACAGGGGGCACCCCCTGAAGCTTTCTTT.

This clone has only a few counts. The rearrangement uses TRBV6-1 and TRBJ2-1; D is undetermined. The ends were cut back, 7 bases at V and 0 bases at J, with 10 bases in the middle. This CDR3 contains 14 residues. Germline V lookup: CDR1 MNHNS, CDR2 SASEGT. Here the CDR3 reads CASTLDSSYNEQFF. DNA for the CDR3: TGTGCCAGCACCCTTGATTCCTCCTACAATGAGCAGTTCTTC.

This clone has a count of ten or more. CDR3 nucleotide sequence: TGCAGTGCTGGGGATTCACCCCTCCACTTT. The encoded protein is CSAGDSPLHF. The chain couples TRBV20-1 to TRBJ1-6, with D hard to call. Germline values: CDR1 DFQATT, CDR2 SNEGSKA (reference sequence). Trimming took off 5 bases at V and 8 bases at J, with 4 bases between the two ends. The CDR3 runs to 10 residues.

This clone is medium-sized. The chain joins TRBV19 to TRBJ2-1; 7 bases are shared with TRBD2. This CDR3 is built from 15 residues. Germline CDR1 LNHDA, CDR2 SQIVND (reference sequence). The trim removed 3 bases at V and 5 bases at J, leaving 7 bases unmatched. Here the CDR3 DNA reads TGTGCCAGTAGTATCCGCGGGAGTTTCAACAATGAGCAGTTCTTC. Protein product: CASSIRGSFNNEQFF.

A few counts support this clone. This chain joins TRBV6-1 and TRBJ2-7; 13 bases line up with TRBD2. V lost 4 bases and J lost 8; bases outside the gene matches: 8. The germline CDR1 and CDR2 sequences are MNHNS and SASEGT. This CDR3 region has 15 residues. The CDR3 is CASSGRLAGGLKQYF. The CDR3 region has the DNA TGTGCCAGCAGTGGACGACTAGCGGGGGGCCTTAAGCAGTACTTC.

This clone came up many times. The V and J genes are TRBV7-2 and TRBJ2-7, with D maybe TRBD2 (5 bases). In germline, CDR1 is SGHTA, CDR2 FQGNSA. Trimming took off 5 bases at V and 3 bases at J, with 11 bases between the two ends. This CDR3 comprises 13 residues. The CDR3 sequence: CASSPVGDYEQYF. In nucleotides, the CDR3 is TGTGCCAGCAGCCCGGTCGGGGACTACGAGCAGTACTTC.

This clone has at least ten counts. The chain has TRBV24-1 and TRBJ2-1; 10 bases align to TRBD2. With 5 bases clipped from V and 4 bases from J, the junction kept 4 bases outside the gene matches. Germline CDR1 reads KGHDR; CDR2 reads SFDVKD. The CDR3 contains 15 residues. The CDR3 DNA sequence: TGTGCCACCAGTGTCGGGACTAGCGCGTACAATGAGCAGTTCTTC. Encoded protein: CATSVGTSAYNEQFF.

This clone is labeled medium-sized. The chain has TRBV6-5 and TRBJ2-7, with D unclear. The CDR3 covers 11 residues. V was cut by 2 bases and J by 5 bases, with 4 bases left in between. Germline values: CDR1 MNHEY, CDR2 SVGAGI. CDR3 region: CASSYADEQYF. The CDR3 DNA is TGTGCCAGCAGTTACGCAGACGAGCAGTACTTC.

This clone appeared a few times. The germline gene is not matched at one end of the junction; a read error may be the cause. The V and J genes are TRBV7-8 and TRBJ2-7; D remains unclear. This CDR3 has 12 residues. CDR1 and CDR2 from the germline V gene are SGHVS and FQNEAQ. CDR3: CASSSGLYEQHF. The CDR3, as DNA: TGTGCCAGCAGCTCCGGTCTCTACGAGCAGCACTTC.

This clone was seen more than once but under ten times. This chain joins TRBV6-2 or TRBV6-3 and TRBJ2-3; D not resolved. Germline CDR1 reads MNHEY; CDR2 reads SVGEGT. The CDR3 runs to 17 residues. Trimming removed 4 bases at V and 4 bases at J, with 21 bases between. The CDR3: CASSWAPLSPSADTQYF. The CDR3 DNA reads TGTGCCAGCAGTTGGGCCCCACTGAGTCCCTCAGCAGATACGCAGTATTTT.

In its sample, this clone was seen a few times. This chain joins TRBV4-1 and TRBJ2-7; no definite D call. CDR1 is MGHRA and CDR2 is YSYEKL in the germline V gene. Trimming removed 6 bases from V and 2 bases from J, with 14 bases in between. The CDR3 has 14 amino acids. CDR3 loop: CASSRAAETYEQYF. CDR3 coding DNA: TGCGCCAGCAGTCGGGCGGCAGAGACCTACGAGCAGTACTTC.

This clone was detected only a few times. The chain carries TRBV6-1 and TRBJ1-2; D gene uncertain. Trimming pared 10 bases from V and 12 bases from J, leaving 18 bases between. Looked up from germline, CDR1 is MNHNS and CDR2 is SASEGT. This CDR3 contains 11 residues. As DNA, the CDR3 is TGTGCCACCTACAATACTGGTTCCCACACCTTC. Its translation: CATYNTGSHTF.

This clone was counted a few times. This chain connects TRBV27 to TRBJ2-2, with a possible D match to TRBD1 (6 bases). CDR3 length equals 14 residues. Trimming took 10 bases from V and 3 from J, leaving 15 bases between them. The germline V gene encodes CDR1 MNHEY and CDR2 SMNVEV (reference sequence). Here the CDR3 reads CATNRNRDTGELFF. CDR3 DNA: TGTGCCACCAACAGGAACAGGGACACCGGGGAGCTGTTTTTT.

The chain couples TRBV20-1 to TRBJ1-5; D not certain. Germline V CDR1 and CDR2: DFQATT, SNEGSKA (reference sequence). V was clipped by 3 bases and J by 0 bases, with 12 bases between them. This CDR3 spans 15 amino acids. As DNA, the CDR3 is TGCAGTGCTAGTTTTGCAGCCGATAGCAATCAGCCCCAGCATTTT. This codes for CSASFAADSNQPQHF.

V usage is TRBV28 and J usage is TRBJ1-2; unclear D gene. Between the trimmed V and J ends, which lost 5 bases and 8 bases, there was a span of 21 bases. Germline CDR1 reads MDHEN; CDR2 reads SYDVKM. CDR3 length: 15 amino acids. The CDR3 nucleotides read TGTGCCAGCAGTAATTCCGGGATAGTGGGCTGGGGCTACACCTTC. This translates into CASSNSGIVGWGYTF.

Remarks on this clone: At one of its ends the junction is not consistent with the germline gene, which may arise from a read error. The rearrangement links TRBV18 to TRBJ2-7; TRBD1 might be the D (5 bases). CDR3 size: 16 residues. CDR1 is KGHSH, CDR2 LQKENI, per germline. CDR3 amino acids: CSSSPERRANRREQYF. CDR3 sequence (DNA): TGTTCCAGCTCACCAGAGCGCAGGGCTAATAGGCGCGAGCAGTACTTC. The whole variable domain, remainder taken from reference TRBV18 and TRBJ2-7, is NAGVMQNPRHLVRRRGQEARLRCSPMKGHSHVYWYRQLPEEGLKFMVYLQKENIIDESGMPKERFSAEFPKEGPSILRIQQVVRGDSAAYFCSSSPERRANRREQYFGPGTRLTVT.

This clone was seen at least ten times. The rearrangement joins TRBV3-1 to TRBJ2-1; D unresolved. The length of the CDR3 is 14 residues. V was trimmed by 4 bases and J by 3 bases, leaving 10 bases between them. Germline V gene sequence: CDR1 LGHDT, CDR2 YNNKEL (reference sequence). The CDR3 is CASSRATDYNEQFF. The CDR3 coding sequence is TGTGCCAGCAGCCGGGCCACAGACTACAATGAGCAGTTCTTC.

This clone was seen ten or more times. The chain recombines TRBV20-1 with TRBJ2-2, with no clear D. This CDR3 region has 13 residues. The V end lost 0 bases, the J end lost 3 bases, and 5 bases lay between the germline ends. CDR1 is DFQATT, CDR2 SNEGSKA, per germline (reference sequence). CDR3 coding DNA: TGCAGTGCTAGAGATCTGTACACCGGGGAGCTGTTTTTT. Protein: CSARDLYTGELFF.

At least ten counts were recorded for this clone. The chain carries TRBV20-1 and TRBJ1-2, with D perhaps TRBD1 (6 bases). V lost 0 bases, J lost 5 bases, and 7 bases lay in between. Germline lookup yields CDR1 DFQATT and CDR2 SNEGSKA (reference sequence). This CDR3 contains 12 residues. CDR3 sequence reads: CSARDQGYGYTF. CDR3 coding DNA: TGCAGTGCTAGAGACCAGGGGTATGGCTACACCTTC.

By share of the sample, this clone is medium-sized. This chain links TRBV6-1 with TRBJ1-2, with a possible D match to TRBD1 (6 bases). V was cut by 7 bases and J by 1 base, with 16 bases left in between. Germline lookup yields CDR1 MNHNS and CDR2 SASEGT. CDR3 length equals 15 residues. DNA of the CDR3: TGTGCCAGCATTTATCGGACAGCGAGTAACTATGGCTACACCTTC. It codes for CASIYRTASNYGYTF.

Sample share makes this clone medium-sized. V is TRBV30 and J is TRBJ2-7, with D unclear. Trimming left V 2 bases short and J 10 bases short, with 12 bases between. CDR1 and CDR2 (germline): GTSNPN, SVGIG (reference sequence). The CDR3 is made up of 11 amino acids. The DNA for the CDR3 is TGTGCCTGGAGTATAGTGACGGAACAGTACTTC. Amino acids: CAWSIVTEQYF.

The genes are TRBV20-1 and TRBJ2-5; weak D call: TRBD2 (6 bases). V was shortened by 6 bases and J by 6 bases, with 29 bases between the two germline ends. Germline V CDR1 and CDR2: DFQATT, SNEGSKA (reference sequence). The CDR3 loop spans 17 amino acids. The CDR3 spells CSALRTSWRISGQTQYF. As DNA, the CDR3 is TGCAGTGCCCTACGTACTAGCTGGAGAATATCCGGGCAGACCCAGTACTTC.